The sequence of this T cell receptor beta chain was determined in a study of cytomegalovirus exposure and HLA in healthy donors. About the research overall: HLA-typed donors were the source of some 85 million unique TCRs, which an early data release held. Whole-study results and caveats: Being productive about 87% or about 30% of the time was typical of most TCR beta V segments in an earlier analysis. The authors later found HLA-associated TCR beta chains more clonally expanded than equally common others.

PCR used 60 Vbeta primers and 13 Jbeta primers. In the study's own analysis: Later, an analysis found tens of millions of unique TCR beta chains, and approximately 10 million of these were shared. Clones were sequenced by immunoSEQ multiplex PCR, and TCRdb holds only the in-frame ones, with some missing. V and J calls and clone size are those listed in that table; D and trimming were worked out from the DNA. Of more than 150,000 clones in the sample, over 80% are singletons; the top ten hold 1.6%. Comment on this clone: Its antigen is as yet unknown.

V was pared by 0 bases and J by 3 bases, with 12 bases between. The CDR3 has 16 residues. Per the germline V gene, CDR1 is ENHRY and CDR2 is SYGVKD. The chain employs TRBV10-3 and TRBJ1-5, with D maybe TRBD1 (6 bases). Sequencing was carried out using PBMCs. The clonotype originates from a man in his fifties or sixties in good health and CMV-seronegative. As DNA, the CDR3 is TGTGCCATCAGTGAGTCGCCACAGGGCAACAATCAGCCCCAGCATTTT. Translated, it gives CAISESPQGNNQPQHF.